Listed here is a single TCR beta chain. This specimen comes from a study of T cell changes during pregnancy in multiple sclerosis. Germline V gene sequence: CDR1 MDHEN, CDR2 SYDVKM. CDR3 size: 12 residues. Trimming removed 5 bases from V and 8 bases from J, with 12 bases in between. The repertoire was sequenced with immunoSEQ multiplex PCR; TCRdb's copy has only in-frame clones and lacks some. There are tens of thousands of clones in the sample; 85% to 95% occur only once, and roughly 0.38% lies in the top ten. The TCR sequence derives from a female donor in good health, enrolled as a control in a pregnancy study. The sample here was CD4+ T cells from peripheral blood mononuclear cells, taken after pregnancy. The V gene is TRBV28, the J gene TRBJ1-1, with D unclear. The CDR3 spells CASSLLKLEAFF. The CDR3 nucleotides read TGTGCCAGCAGTCTCCTAAAGCTAGAAGCTTTCTTT.